A selection of T cell receptor beta chains follows, all from one sample in a study of blood T cell repertoires in COVID-19. Only in-frame clones appear in the TCRdb table, and some are missing; sequencing was by immunoSEQ multiplex PCR. The profile covers around 100,000 clones, with 75% to 90% appearing a single time and approximately 13% taken by the ten largest. The sequencing input was peripheral blood. Receptor source: a human donor in a cohort sampled during active COVID-19. CDR3s include the opening cysteine and the closing phenylalanine or tryptophan.

>TRBJ1-1|TRBV12-3/TRBV12-4
CASNRGYTEAFF
>TRBJ2-7|TRBV6-2/TRBV6-3
CASRPEIHEQYF
>TRBJ2-1|TRBV4-3
CASSQEISGGTNYNEQFF
>TRBJ2-3|TRBV29-1
CSVVSGVRDTQYF
>TRBJ1-4|TRBV5-1
CASSTGQGNEKLFF
>TRBJ2-2|TRBV11-2
CASSLAPAGGQRGELFF
>TRBJ2-7|TRBV6-2/TRBV6-3
CASSYPPGQGKGTYEQYF
>TRBJ2-5|TRBV5-1
CASSGLVQETQYF
>TRBJ1-6|TRBV30
CAWKQTNNSPLHF
>TRBJ1-2|TRBV7-9
CASSLDRTFYGYTF
>TRBJ1-3|TRBV6-2/TRBV6-3
CASSLGTISGNTIYF
>TRBJ1-2|TRBV19
CASTAAYGYTF
>TRBJ2-2|TRBV24-1
CATSDSRNTGELFF
>TRBJ1-2|TRBV6-4
CASSDSGLQGGRGYTF
>TRBJ2-5|TRBV29-1
CSVGDSTQYF
>TRBJ2-4|TRBV18
CATTTGSQNIQYF
>TRBJ2-7|TRBV18
CASSPPQQIPYEQYF
>TRBJ2-1|TRBV18
CATRLQAEQFF
>TRBJ2-7|TRBV20-1
CSAGGLAGGLSYEQYF
>TRBJ2-7|TRBV6-5
CASTPTGHYEQYF
>TRBJ1-4|TRBV12-5
CASGLAGGREKLFF
>TRBJ1-1|TRBV9
CASSVQGGTEAFF
>TRBJ2-7|TRBV6-5
CASSRDSYEQYF
>TRBJ2-1|TRBV18
CASSPSGLGNNEQFF
>TRBJ2-1|TRBV10-3
CAISAGNEQFF
>TRBJ1-4|TRBV30
CAWRRWQYATNEKLFF
>TRBJ2-7|TRBV20-1
CSAGDSYEQYF
>TRBJ1-1|TRBV11-2
CASSLDRDTEAFF
>TRBJ2-3|TRBV29-1
CSVASGGGTDTQYF
>TRBJ2-1|TRBV5-1
CASSLGGGSHNEQFF
>TRBJ1-5|TRBV6-5
CASSSGTGYNQPQHF
>TRBJ2-3|TRBV11-2
CASSSRLATDTQYF
>TRBJ1-2|TRBV6-2/TRBV6-3
CASSFVSTGDYGYTF
>TRBJ1-5|TRBV5-1
CASRADGGGPQHF
>TRBJ1-2|TRBV7-2
CASLRGTGGYGYTF
>TRBJ2-1|TRBV7-3
CASSPQRGGVRTYNEQFF
>TRBJ2-7|TRBV5-6
CASGPSGGEREQYF
>TRBJ2-1|TRBV3-1/TRBV3-2
CASSPSAGGPVVYNEQFF
>TRBJ2-1|TRBV4-1
CASSQRGPSQYNEQFF
>TRBJ2-1|TRBV5-5
CASSLAGQGYNEQFF
>TRBJ2-7|TRBV19
CASSPSGDWREQYF
>TRBJ1-5|TRBV7-2
CASSQEGGVQPQHF
>TRBJ2-3|TRBV7-8
CASSLLAGGADTQYF
>TRBJ2-3|TRBV4-3
CASRDRSSTDTQYF
>TRBJ2-7|TRBV28
CATSSGDTYEQYF
>TRBJ2-3|TRBV9
CASSVNRESPTDTQYF
>TRBJ2-1|TRBV11-2
CASSIGTAGGANEQFF
>TRBJ1-5|TRBV6-2/TRBV6-3
CASSKDRDQPQHF
>TRBJ1-5|TRBV2
CASKDREGNQPQHF
>TRBJ2-1|TRBV6-2/TRBV6-3
CASSYRANEQFF
>TRBJ1-2|TRBV19
CASSTRTGKNLYGYTF
>TRBJ1-3|TRBV24-1
CATSDSRGLGNTIYF
>TRBJ1-1|TRBV18
CASSPLTGVPEAFF